Listed below are T cell receptor beta chains from one sample, sequenced in a study of cytomegalovirus exposure and HLA in healthy donors. Measured with immunoSEQ multiplex PCR; TCRdb has only the in-frame clones, and not every one. The sample records some 170,000 clones, 82% being singletons. Sample: PBMCs. These receptors were collected from a man aged 45 to 65 in good health and CMV-seropositive. Both conserved end residues are part of each CDR3. The D gene is left open where the match is weak. Clone size is stated in some rows and not others, as once, few, many or a class when expanded.

abundance,d_gene,v_gene,j_gene,CDR3nt,CDR3aa
-,TRBD2,TRBV5-1,TRBJ2-2,TGCGCCAGCAGCCGTGACCGCGGGAGTACCGGGGAGCTGTTTTTT,CASSRDRGSTGELFF
-,TRBD1,TRBV30,TRBJ1-1,TGTGCCTGGAGTGTAGCAGGGGGCACTGAAGCTTTCTTT,CAWSVAGGTEAFF
-,TRBD1,TRBV6-1,TRBJ1-6,TGTGCCGGACAGGTATCCTATAATTCACCCCTCCACTTT,CAGQVSYNSPLHF
-,TRBD1,TRBV4-3,TRBJ1-4,TGCGCCAGCAGCCAAGAATGGGACAGGCCGAGGGGTGAAAAACTGTTTTTT,CASSQEWDRPRGEKLFF
-,TRBD1,TRBV2,TRBJ1-1,TGTGCCAGCAGTTGGGACAGGGGGAACACTGAAGCTTTCTTT,CASSWDRGNTEAFF
-,-,TRBV21-1,TRBJ2-6,TGTGCCAGCAGCCTAAGGACAGGGTACTCTGGGGCCAACGTCCTGACTTTC,CASSLRTGYSGANVLTF
-,-,TRBV7-9,TRBJ2-1,TGTGCCAGCAGCTTAGGAGGCTTCCACAATGAGCAGTTCTTC,CASSLGGFHNEQFF
once,TRBD1,TRBV9,TRBJ2-2,TGTGCCAGCAGCCCTCCCGGGACAGGGGGAAGCCCCGGGGAGCTGTTTTTT,CASSPPGTGGSPGELFF
few,TRBD2,TRBV28,TRBJ2-1,TGTGCCAGCAGTTTTCGCGGCGGGGGTGTCCATGAGCAGTTCTTC,CASSFRGGGVHEQFF
-,TRBD2,TRBV7-8,TRBJ2-1,TGTGCCAGCAGCTTAGTTTCTCGGGGGGGCCCAGATGAGCAGTTCTTC,CASSLVSRGGPDEQFF
-,-,TRBV4-2,TRBJ2-6,TGTGCCAGCAGCCAAGAGGAGGTCAGGAGGGTTTCTGGGGCCAACGTCCTGACTTTC,CASSQEEVRRVSGANVLTF
-,TRBD2,TRBV5-6,TRBJ2-5,TGTGCCAGCAGCTTGGCACTAGCGGGAGGGCCAGGAGGTTTTGAGACCCAGTACTTC,CASSLALAGGPGGFETQYF
-,-,TRBV6-6,TRBJ2-6,TGTGCCAGCAGTCAGGGTTCGCTAGGGGCCAACGTCCTGACTTTC,CASSQGSLGANVLTF
-,-,TRBV29-1,TRBJ1-2,TGCAGCGTGTATGGGGGCGAGAACTATGGCTACACCTTC,CSVYGGENYGYTF
-,-,TRBV27,TRBJ1-5,TGTGCCAGCAGTTTCCGGGGGGACCTCAATCAGCCCCAGCATTTT,CASSFRGDLNQPQHF
few,-,TRBV28,TRBJ1-2,TGTGCCAGCAGTCCCCCGGGGAACTATGGCTACACCTTC,CASSPPGNYGYTF
-,TRBD1,TRBV5-1,TRBJ1-4,TGCGCCAGCAGCTTGGGACAGGGAGGAGAAAAACTGTTTTTT,CASSLGQGGEKLFF
-,-,TRBV16,TRBJ2-5,TGTGCCAGCAGCCTAGCCCCTCAAGAGACCCAGTACTTC,CASSLAPQETQYF
-,TRBD1,TRBV6-5,TRBJ2-7,TGTGCCAGCAGACAGGGGTTTAAGGACGAGCAGTACTTC,CASRQGFKDEQYF
once,-,TRBV9,TRBJ2-5,TGTGCCAGCAGCGTAAGAGAGGGCCAAGAGACCCAGTACTTC,CASSVREGQETQYF
-,TRBD2,TRBV28,TRBJ2-3,TGTGCCAGCAGTTTGTCATTGAGCGGGGGGGCAGATACGCAGTATTTT,CASSLSLSGGADTQYF
once,-,TRBV7-2,TRBJ1-2,TGTGCCACGGCGGGGGGGAAGAACTATGGCTACACCTTC,CATAGGKNYGYTF
-,TRBD2,TRBV10-3,TRBJ2-1,TGTGCCATCAGTGATAGGGCTAGCGGGAGACCCTACAATGAGCAGTTCTTC,CAISDRASGRPYNEQFF
-,-,TRBV28,TRBJ2-5,TGTGCCAGCAGTTTAACATCCGTCCAAGAGACCCAGTACTTC,CASSLTSVQETQYF
-,TRBD2,TRBV15,TRBJ2-5,TGTGCCACCAGCAGAGATAGGGCGGGGGGGCGCGAGACCCAGTACTTC,CATSRDRAGGRETQYF
-,TRBD1,TRBV6-1,TRBJ1-2,TGTGCCAGCAGTGGGACAGGGAACTATGGCTACACCTTC,CASSGTGNYGYTF
-,-,TRBV5-1,TRBJ2-7,TGCGCCAGCAGCTTGTGGCAGGGCTCCTACGAGCAGTACTTC,CASSLWQGSYEQYF
-,TRBD1,TRBV5-1,TRBJ1-1,TGCGCCAGCAGTTTGGGGGACAGGGGGCACACTGAAGCTTTCTTT,CASSLGDRGHTEAFF
-,TRBD1,TRBV27,TRBJ2-7,TGTGCCAGCAGTCCAGGGACAGGGGGCTACGAGCAGTACTTC,CASSPGTGGYEQYF
-,-,TRBV21-1,TRBJ2-7,TGTGCCAGCAGCCTCCGCAAACCGGGACAGGGGGCCACCAGATACGAGCAGTACTTC,CASSLRKPGQGATRYEQYF
-,-,TRBV5-3,TRBJ2-5,TGTGCCAGAAGCGTGGGCAGGGGGTTAGGACGGAGGGAAGGGAAAGAGACCCAGTACTTC,CARSVGRGLGRREGKETQYF
-,-,TRBV28,TRBJ1-2,TGTGCCAGCAGTTTATCCCTTGGCTACACCTTC,CASSLSLGYTF
-,TRBD1,TRBV7-2,TRBJ2-7,TGTGCCAGCAGCTTATCCGGGACAGGACCTTACGAGCAGTACTTC,CASSLSGTGPYEQYF
-,TRBD1,TRBV7-2,TRBJ2-1,TGTGCCAGCAGCCGGAAGGGACAGAACAGATTCTTCCCCTACAATGAGCAGTTCTTC,CASSRKGQNRFFPYNEQFF
-,TRBD1,TRBV10-3,TRBJ1-1,TGTGCCATCAGTATTGAACAGGGGGAGATGAACACTGAAGCTTTCTTT,CAISIEQGEMNTEAFF
-,TRBD2,TRBV28,TRBJ2-3,TGTGCCAGCAGTTCATACGGGACTAGCGGGAACACAGATACGCAGTATTTT,CASSSYGTSGNTDTQYF
-,-,TRBV9,TRBJ2-2,TGTGCCAGCAGCACGCCGGAAGGGGCCTTCACCGGGGAGCTGTTTTTT,CASSTPEGAFTGELFF
-,TRBD2,TRBV7-2,TRBJ2-3,TGTGCCAGCAGTTCTACGCTAGCGGGGGTGAACACAGATACGCAGTATTTT,CASSSTLAGVNTDTQYF
-,-,TRBV10-1,TRBJ2-1,TGCGCCAGCCGGCGAGGCGGGCCCCTAAAAAATGAGCAGTTCTTC,CASRRGGPLKNEQFF
-,-,TRBV5-1,TRBJ2-1,TGCGCCAGCAGCGTCGACTCGAGCGGAGCATACAATGAGCAGTTCTTC,CASSVDSSGAYNEQFF
-,TRBD1,TRBV27,TRBJ1-2,TGTGCCAGCAGTTCCCCGACAGGGCTTGGAGGCTACACCTTC,CASSSPTGLGGYTF
few,-,TRBV6-5,TRBJ1-2,TGTGCCAGCAGTTATATCGGACAGCGTTATGGCTACACCTTC,CASSYIGQRYGYTF
-,TRBD2,TRBV7-3,TRBJ2-7,TGTGCCAGCAGCAAAGGCGGGAGGTCCTACGAGCAGTACTTC,CASSKGGRSYEQYF
-,TRBD2,TRBV7-9,TRBJ2-7,TGTGCCAGCAGCCGACTAGCGGGGGTTACCTACGAGCAGTACTTC,CASSRLAGVTYEQYF
-,TRBD1,TRBV6-6,TRBJ1-2,TGTGCCAGCAGTTCCGGACAGGGGCGAGCTAACTATGGCTACACCTTC,CASSSGQGRANYGYTF
-,TRBD2,TRBV6-5,TRBJ2-1,TGTGCCAGCATGCCGGGACTAGCGGTGGGTGAGCAGTTCTTC,CASMPGLAVGEQFF
-,TRBD1,TRBV5-1,TRBJ2-7,TGCGCCAGCAGCTTCCGGGACAGCCGCCACGAGCAGTACTTC,CASSFRDSRHEQYF
few,-,TRBV21-1,TRBJ1-5,TGTGCCAGCCAGGGGGACCGTAGCAATCAGCCCCAGCATTTT,CASQGDRSNQPQHF
-,-,TRBV6-5,TRBJ2-5,TGTGCCAGCAGTTACTCCGGGGCAGGGGCAGAGACCCAGTACTTC,CASSYSGAGAETQYF
-,TRBD1,TRBV5-1,TRBJ2-1,TGCGCCAGCAGATACGCGAGACAGGGAAACAATGAGCAGTTCTTC,CASRYARQGNNEQFF
-,TRBD1,TRBV29-1,TRBJ2-1,TGCAGCGGAAGACAGGGGGCTGGCTACAATGAGCAGTTCTTC,CSGRQGAGYNEQFF
-,TRBD1,TRBV6-5,TRBJ1-2,TGTGCCAGCAGTCAACCCCCAGGGGGCGGGTATGGCTACACCTTC,CASSQPPGGGYGYTF
once,TRBD2,TRBV29-1,TRBJ2-2,TGCAGCGTTGACCTAGCGGGGGGGCAATACACCGGGGAGCTGTTTTTT,CSVDLAGGQYTGELFF
few,TRBD1,TRBV6-6,TRBJ1-5,TGTGCCAGCAGTTACATAGACAGGGCCCAGCATTTT,CASSYIDRAQHF
-,TRBD2,TRBV7-2,TRBJ2-1,TGTGCCAGCAGCTCCCTAGCGGGACCTTACAATGAGCAGTTCTTC,CASSSLAGPYNEQFF
few,TRBD2,TRBV9,TRBJ2-1,TGTGCCAGCAGCGTACGAAGCGGGAGGCCTCTAAGCTCCTACAATGAGCAGTTCTTC,CASSVRSGRPLSSYNEQFF
-,TRBD1,TRBV19,TRBJ2-7,TGTGCCAGTAGTTCCCGGACAGGGGGTGAAATGTACGAGCAGTACTTC,CASSSRTGGEMYEQYF
-,TRBD1,TRBV18,TRBJ2-5,TGTGCCAGCTCACCACGAAGGGACAGCCAAGAGACCCAGTACTTC,CASSPRRDSQETQYF